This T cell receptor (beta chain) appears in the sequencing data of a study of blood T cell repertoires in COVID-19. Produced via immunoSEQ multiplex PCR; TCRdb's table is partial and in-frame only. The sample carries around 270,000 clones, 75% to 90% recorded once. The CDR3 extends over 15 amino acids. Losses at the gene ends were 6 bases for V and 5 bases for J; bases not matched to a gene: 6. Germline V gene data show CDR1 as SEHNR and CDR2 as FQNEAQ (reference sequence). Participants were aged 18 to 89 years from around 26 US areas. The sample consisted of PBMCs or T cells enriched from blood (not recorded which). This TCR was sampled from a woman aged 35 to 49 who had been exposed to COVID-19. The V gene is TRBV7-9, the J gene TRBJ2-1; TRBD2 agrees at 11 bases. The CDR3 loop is CASSQRLAGNNEQFF. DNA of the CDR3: TGTGCCAGCAGTCAAAGACTAGCGGGGAACAATGAGCAGTTCTTC. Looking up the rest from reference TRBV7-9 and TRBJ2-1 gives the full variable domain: DTGVSQNPRHKITKRGQNVTFRCDPISEHNRLYWYRQTLGQGPEFLTYFQNEAQLEKSRLLSDRFSAERPKGSFSTLEIQRTEQGDSAMYLCASSQRLAGNNEQFFGPGTRLTVL.